Detailed here is one T cell receptor (beta chain). Its antigen remains unidentified. This sample is part of a study of CXCR3-negative and CXCR3-positive naive CD8 T cells. TRB cDNA was prepared as libraries by UMI-labeled 5' RACE. TCRdb re-called the 5' RACE reads; one entry per CDR3 protein, DNA not given. The record lists over 70,000 distinct CDR3 sequences, of which the ten most abundant hold nearly 0.85%. CDR3 length equals 13 residues. CDR1 is SQVTM and CDR2 is ANQGSEA in the germline V gene. Broader study findings: The TRB CDR3s that CXCR3-positive naive cells carried were more hydrophobic than those of CXCR3-negative naive cells.

The specimen sequenced was naive CXCR3+ CD8+ T cells from blood. Subset here: CD45RO-CCR7+CD27+CD95- naive CD8+ T cells expressing CXCR3 (TNR3+). The genes are TRBV29-1 and TRBJ1-1; the D call of TRBD1 rests on TCRdb alone, since no DNA is present to check it. The sequence was obtained from a human donor in good health. Some clones in this sample may be carry-over from other donors' samples. CDR3 region: CSAATAMNTEAFF.